These 24 T cell receptor beta chains came from one sample sequenced in a study of a mutant IDH1 vaccine in newly diagnosed glioma. For these TCRs, the target antigens are not known. Clones were sequenced by immunoSEQ multiplex PCR, and TCRdb holds only the in-frame ones, with some missing. Of roughly 51,000 clones listed, roughly 81% are singletons. Indicated time point: week 23, last vaccination. Doses comprised 300 ug of mutant IDH1 20-mer peptide each, plus topical imiquimod. The material was PBMCs, obtained from a glioma patient whose treatment included an IDH1 peptide vaccine. All receptors derive from a woman in her thirties or forties with glioma. Some clones in this sample may be carry-over from other donors' samples.

The V call is TRBV7-9, the J call TRBJ1-2, with a tentative D call TRBD1 (6 bases). The CDR3 loop spans 16 amino acids. Per the germline V gene, CDR1 is SEHNR and CDR2 is FQNEAQ (reference sequence). Trimming pared 4 bases from V and 4 bases from J, leaving 19 bases between. DNA of the CDR3: TGTGCCAGCAGCTCAGGAGGGACAACTAGACTCTATGGCTACACCTTC. It codes for CASSSGGTTRLYGYTF.

The sample holds one count of this clone. The V call is TRBV6-5, the J call TRBJ1-2; 9 bases line up with TRBD1. V gave up 5 bases and J gave up 7 bases; unmatched junction bases: 5. This CDR3 comprises 13 residues. Germline assignment: CDR1 MNHEY and CDR2 SVGAGI. The CDR3 here is CASSLQGALGYTF. The CDR3 region has the DNA TGTGCCAGCAGTCTACAGGGGGCACTTGGCTACACCTTC.

This chain links TRBV9 with TRBJ2-2, with 7 positions matching TRBD2. The V gene's germline CDR1 is SGDLS and CDR2 YYNGEE. The trim removed 2 bases at V and 0 bases at J, leaving 1 base unmatched. This CDR3 region has 15 residues. The CDR3 DNA sequence: TGTGCCAGCAGCGTTAGCGGGTCGAACACCGGGGAGCTGTTTTTT. As protein: CASSVSGSNTGELFF. Drawing the rest from reference TRBV9 and TRBJ2-2, the complete variable domain is DSGVTQTPKHLITATGQRVTLRCSPRSGDLSVYWYQQSLDQGLQFLIQYYNGEERAKGNILERFSAQQFPDLHSELNLSSLELGDSALYFCASSVSGSNTGELFFGEGSRLTVL.

The chain links TRBV6-4 to TRBJ2-1; 7 bases fit TRBD1. J was trimmed by 4 bases and V by 5 bases; bases with no gene match: 11. This CDR3 is 16 amino acids long. The germline V gene encodes CDR1 MRHNA and CDR2 SNTAGT. CDR3 bases: TGTGCCAGCAGTCTCCAACCCGGGACAGCTTACAATGAGCAGTTCTTC. It translates to CASSLQPGTAYNEQFF.

The rearrangement joins TRBV4-1 to TRBJ2-5, with TRBD1 identical over 9 bases. CDR3 length: 14 residues. The junction had 11 bases not matched to a gene; V was cut back by 5 bases and J by 10 bases. Germline values: CDR1 MGHRA, CDR2 YSYEKL. The CDR3 nucleotides read TGCGCCAGCAGCGGGACCGGGACAGGGAGAGACCAGTACTTC. Translated: CASSGTGTGRDQYF.

V gene TRBV7-8 combines with J gene TRBJ1-1, with D hard to call. The CDR3 spans 13 residues. Trimming pared 1 base from V and 4 bases from J, leaving 7 bases between. Per germline, CDR1 SGHVS and CDR2 FQNEAQ. The CDR3 DNA is TGTGCCAGCAGCTTAGTTGCAGTCACTGAAGCTTTCTTT. Its translation: CASSLVAVTEAFF.

V and J are TRBV6-5 and TRBJ2-3; either TRBD1 or TRBD2 may fit D (6 bases each). Per the germline V gene, CDR1 is MNHEY and CDR2 is SVGAGI. The V end lost 2 bases, the J end lost 6 bases, and 15 bases lay between the germline ends. This CDR3 has 15 amino acids. The CDR3 DNA is TGTGCCAGCAGTTACCCCGCCTTCGGGGGCGATACGCAGTATTTT. This gives the protein CASSYPAFGGDTQYF.

About this clone itself: One end of the junction varies from germline; a read error may be responsible. The rearrangement links TRBV25-1 to TRBJ2-5; 14 bases fit TRBD2. This CDR3 region has 17 residues. CDR1 is MGHDK and CDR2 is SYGVNS in the germline V gene. CDR3 protein: CASSEWLTSGGEETQYF. CDR3 bases: TGTGCCAGCAGCGAATGGTTGACTAGCGGGGGGGAAGAGACCCAGTACTTC.

The chain employs TRBV5-1 and TRBJ1-2, with D unclear. The germline gives CDR1 SGHRS, CDR2 YFSETQ. Trimming cost V 3 bases and J 8 bases, with 14 bases left between them. The CDR3 runs to 13 residues. CDR3 in amino acids: CASSSSDVVGYTF. The CDR3 DNA follows: TGCGCCAGCAGCTCTTCGGACGTAGTAGGCTACACCTTC.

The chain joins TRBV30 to TRBJ1-2, with 7 positions matching TRBD1. CDR3 length: 16 amino acids. CDR1 and CDR2 (germline): GTSNPN, SVGIG (reference sequence). The V and J ends lost 4 bases and 2 bases, in that order; junction bases with no gene match: 13. This CDR3 reads CAWTLTGQGVNYGYTF. The CDR3 nucleotides read TGTGCCTGGACCCTCACGGGGCAGGGGGTCAACTATGGCTACACCTTC.

The chain is built from TRBV13 and TRBJ1-2; no reliable D call. This CDR3 has 14 amino acids. V was pared by 3 bases and J by 4 bases, with 12 bases between. Per the germline V gene, CDR1 is PRHDT and CDR2 is FYEKMQ (reference sequence). The CDR3 spells CASSFPRRGYGYTF. DNA of the CDR3: TGTGCCAGCAGCTTTCCCCGGCGGGGCTATGGCTACACCTTC. Supplemented by reference TRBV13 and TRBJ1-2, the full variable domain reads AAGVIQSPRHLIKEKRETATLKCYPIPRHDTVYWYQQGPGQDPQFLISFYEKMQSDKGSIPDRFSAQQFSDYHSELNMSSLELGDSALYFCASSFPRRGYGYTFGSGTRLTVV.

The chain couples TRBV7-9 to TRBJ1-1; possible D gene TRBD1, 5 bases. This CDR3 is 15 amino acids long. With 5 bases removed from V and 1 base from J, the gap between germline ends came to 14 bases. Germline loops: CDR1 SEHNR, CDR2 FQNEAQ (reference sequence). CDR3 sequence: CASSPNPGGNTEAFF. The DNA of the CDR3 is TGTGCCAGCAGCCCTAACCCGGGGGGGAACACTGAAGCTTTCTTT.

V usage is TRBV9 and J usage is TRBJ1-1, with TRBD1 as a possible D gene (5 bases). Germline V gives CDR1 SGDLS, CDR2 YYNGEE. The CDR3 has 13 amino acids. V lost 3 bases and J 0 bases, leaving 6 bases between the germline ends. In DNA, the CDR3 is TGTGCCAGCAGCGAACAGGTGAACACTGAAGCTTTCTTT. This codes for CASSEQVNTEAFF. Based on the CDR3 plus reference TRBV9 and TRBJ1-1, the full variable domain is DSGVTQTPKHLITATGQRVTLRCSPRSGDLSVYWYQQSLDQGLQFLIQYYNGEERAKGNILERFSAQQFPDLHSELNLSSLELGDSALYFCASSEQVNTEAFFGQGTRLTVV.

Only one count was recorded for this clone. V and J are TRBV27 and TRBJ2-3; D is undetermined. The CDR3 runs 15 residues. V lost 0 bases, J lost 6 bases, and 13 bases lay in between. Germline-derived CDR1 and CDR2 are MNHEY and SMNVEV (reference sequence). CDR3 DNA sequence: TGTGCCAGCAGTTTATCGGTCGGATTCGGGGATACGCAGTATTTT. This encodes CASSLSVGFGDTQYF.

The chain is built from TRBV6-5 and TRBJ1-5; D gene ambiguous. CDR1 and CDR2 (germline): MNHEY, SVGAGI. CDR3 length equals 14 residues. V gave up 8 bases and J gave up 4 bases, with 15 bases separating them. The CDR3 DNA sequence: TGTGCCAGCGCAATCAGCGGAAGGAATCAGCCCCAGCATTTT. It translates to CASAISGRNQPQHF.

The rearrangement uses TRBV5-4 and TRBJ2-3, with 8 nucleotides matching TRBD2. This CDR3 comprises 16 residues. J gave up 1 base and V 4 bases, and 8 bases lay outside the gene matches. Per the germline V gene, CDR1 is SGHNT and CDR2 is YYREEE (reference sequence). DNA for the CDR3: TGTGCCAGCAGCCCCAGCGGGGGAAGCCGCACAGATACGCAGTATTTT. Translating it yields CASSPSGGSRTDTQYF.

The rearrangement links TRBV20-1 to TRBJ1-2, with 10 bases aligning to TRBD1. The ends lost 6 bases at V and 7 bases at J; junction bases unmatched: 2. Germline CDR1 and CDR2: DFQATT and SNEGSKA (reference sequence). The CDR3 loop spans 11 amino acids. CDR3: CSARTGGGYTF. CDR3 in DNA: TGCAGTGCAAGGACAGGGGGTGGCTACACCTTC.

The chain is built from TRBV5-6 and TRBJ1-2; D unclear. CDR1 SGHDT and CDR2 YYEEEE come from the germline V gene. V was cut by 6 bases and J by 4 bases, with 19 bases left in between. The CDR3 contains 15 residues. CDR3 in amino acids: CASTETRGFVYGYTF. The DNA for the CDR3 is TGTGCCAGCACCGAAACCCGAGGGTTCGTCTATGGCTACACCTTC.

The chain recombines TRBV6-5 with TRBJ1-2, with 9 bases lining up with TRBD1. The CDR3 sequence is 13 residues long. The V segment lost 4 bases and the J segment 10 bases; nucleotides outside the gene matches: 7. The germline V gene encodes CDR1 MNHEY and CDR2 SVGAGI. In DNA, the CDR3 is TGTGCCAGCAGTTGGGACAGGGAAGCCGTCTACACCTTC. Amino acid sequence: CASSWDREAVYTF.

The chain joins TRBV15 to TRBJ1-1; 11 bases are a match to TRBD1. CDR3 size: 15 residues. Germline loops: CDR1 LNHNV, CDR2 YYDKDF (reference sequence). The trim removed 5 bases at V and 2 bases at J, leaving 4 bases unmatched. CDR3 protein: CATSFRTGGNTEAFF. The CDR3 region has the DNA TGTGCCACCAGCTTTAGGACAGGGGGCAACACTGAAGCTTTCTTT.

The rearrangement joins TRBV7-9 to TRBJ2-7; 8 positions match TRBD1. V was pared by 4 bases and J by 5 bases, with 7 bases of the junction left unmatched. Germline loops: CDR1 SEHNR, CDR2 FQNEAQ (reference sequence). The CDR3 runs 14 residues. CDR3 loop: CASSSPNRGDEQYF. CDR3 DNA sequence: TGTGCCAGCAGCTCACCGAACAGGGGGGACGAGCAGTACTTC.

V gene TRBV27 combines with J gene TRBJ1-4; D perhaps matches TRBD1 (5 bases). CDR1 and CDR2 from the germline V gene are MNHEY and SMNVEV (reference sequence). The ends were cut back, 3 bases at V and 4 bases at J, with 15 bases in the middle. CDR3 length equals 16 residues. The CDR3 nucleotides read TGTGCCAGCAGTTTTGGTAGGGGCCGGGGTAATGAAAAACTGTTTTTT. It is translated as CASSFGRGRGNEKLFF. Combining the CDR3 with reference TRBV27 and TRBJ1-4 gives the whole variable domain EAQVTQNPRYLITVTGKKLTVTCSQNMNHEYMSWYRQDPGLGLRQIYYSMNVEVTDKGDVPEGYKVSRKEKRNFPLILESPSPNQTSLYFCASSFGRGRGNEKLFFGSGTQLSVL.

The rearrangement uses TRBV5-4 and TRBJ1-3, with a tentative D call TRBD1 (5 bases). The germline V gene encodes CDR1 SGHNT and CDR2 YYREEE (reference sequence). V lost 0 bases and J lost 4, with 20 bases in between. The CDR3 extends over 18 amino acids. In DNA, the CDR3 is TGTGCCAGCAGCTTGGGTGACAGCTCCTCCTTGTTCGGAAACACCATATATTTT. This sequence encodes CASSLGDSSSLFGNTIYF.

V is TRBV13 and J is TRBJ2-5, with TRBD2 identical over 9 bases. V was clipped by 2 bases and J by 4 bases; unmatched bases: 2. The CDR3 runs to 14 residues. Germline lookup yields CDR1 PRHDT and CDR2 FYEKMQ (reference sequence). The CDR3 here is CASSLSRGGETQYF. The CDR3 DNA sequence: TGTGCCAGCAGCTTATCGCGGGGGGGAGAGACCCAGTACTTC.